The 17 T cell receptor beta chains in this list originate from one sample, sequenced in a study of cytomegalovirus exposure and HLA in healthy donors. PCR was performed using 60 Vbeta and 13 Jbeta primers. Libraries were prepared by immunoSEQ multiplex PCR; TCRdb keeps only in-frame clonotypes and omits some of them. The sample yields fewer than 200,000 clones, 68% seen once. The sample consisted of PBMCs. These receptors all come from a man in his fifties or sixties in good health and CMV-seronegative.

In DNA form, the CDR3 reads TGTGCCAGCAGTTTGGAGTACACCGGGGAGCTGTTTTTT. Translated: CASSLEYTGELFF. The chain employs TRBV27 and TRBJ2-2; D remains ambiguous. Germline-derived CDR1 and CDR2 are MNHEY and SMNVEV (reference sequence). This CDR3 is built from 13 residues. The V and J ends lost 3 bases and 3 bases respectively, with 5 bases between them.

The chain couples TRBV4-2 to TRBJ1-5, with D perhaps matching TRBD1 (5 bases). Germline V CDR1 and CDR2: LGHNA, YNFKEQ. Trimming took 0 bases from V and 4 from J, leaving 13 bases between them. CDR3 size: 16 residues. The CDR3 region has the DNA TGTGCCAGCAGCCAAGAGTGGCAGGGTGGGAATCAGCCCCAGCATTTT. It is translated as CASSQEWQGGNQPQHF.

V and J are TRBV29-1 and TRBJ1-2, with a possible D match to TRBD1 (5 bases). The germline V and J ends were trimmed by 4 bases and 8 bases, with 17 bases remaining between them. Per germline, CDR1 SQVTM and CDR2 ANQGSEA. There are 13 residues in the CDR3. The CDR3 bases are TGCAGCGTTGTAGAGGTGGCAGGGCACGGCTACACCTTC. It specifies CSVVEVAGHGYTF.

The chain has TRBV28 and TRBJ1-3, with D perhaps matching TRBD1 (6 bases). Germline V CDR1 and CDR2: MDHEN, SYDVKM. Trimming took 1 base from V and 2 from J, leaving 12 bases between them. CDR3 length equals 16 residues. The CDR3 is CASSLFSEGAGNTIYF. DNA of the CDR3: TGTGCCAGCAGTTTATTCTCAGAGGGGGCTGGAAACACCATATATTTT.

This clone was recorded once. The chain has TRBV7-9 and TRBJ1-1, with no clear D. CDR3 length: 13 amino acids. Germline CDR1 reads SEHNR; CDR2 reads FQNEAQ (reference sequence). V was cut by 3 bases and J by 6 bases, with 11 bases left in between. The CDR3 coding sequence is TGTGCCAGCAGCTTGGAGACTGGCGCTGAAGCTTTCTTT. Its protein is CASSLETGAEAFF.

This clone showed up just a few times. The rearrangement joins TRBV11-2 to TRBJ2-1, with 9 bases identical to TRBD2. The V gene's germline CDR1 is SGHAT and CDR2 FQNNGV. J gave up 7 bases and V 7 bases, and 11 bases lay outside the gene matches. The CDR3 is 15 residues long. CDR3 amino acids: CASTRNSGGSNEQFF. CDR3 DNA: TGTGCCAGCACCAGGAATAGCGGGGGTTCGAATGAGCAGTTCTTC.

The V gene is TRBV5-1, the J gene TRBJ2-3; TRBD2 matches at 12 bases. The CDR3 runs 18 residues. V gave up 4 bases and J gave up 1 base; unmatched junction bases: 10. Germline V gives CDR1 SGHRS, CDR2 YFSETQ. The CDR3 DNA follows: TGCGCCAGCAGCGCTAGCGGGGGGGCTCTTTTACGCACAGATACGCAGTATTTT. Protein sequence: CASSASGGALLRTDTQYF.

This chain joins TRBV7-2 and TRBJ2-7; 7 positions match TRBD2. This CDR3 contains 15 residues. Trimming took 5 bases from V and 1 from J; bases not matched to a gene: 8. Germline CDR1 SGHTA, CDR2 FQGNSA. CDR3 sequence reads: CASSRDYSRSYEQYF. CDR3 sequence (DNA): TGTGCCAGCAGCAGGGACTACTCAAGGTCCTACGAGCAGTACTTC.

The V gene is TRBV4-2, the J gene TRBJ2-7; 8 nucleotides align to TRBD2. Germline V gene data show CDR1 as LGHNA and CDR2 as YNFKEQ. The CDR3 consists of 15 residues. Trimming removed 0 bases from V and 0 bases from J; junction bases left unmatched: 1. As DNA, the CDR3 is TGTGCCAGCAGCCAAGAACGGGGGGGCTCCTACGAGCAGTACTTC. It translates to CASSQERGGSYEQYF.

V and J are TRBV6-5 and TRBJ2-3; 10 positions match TRBD2. The CDR3 contains 15 residues. The J segment lost 6 bases and the V segment lost 8 bases, leaving 11 bases of the junction unmatched. CDR1 MNHEY and CDR2 SVGAGI come from the germline V gene. The CDR3 sequence is CASRGGGLAADTQYF. The CDR3 nucleotides read TGTGCCAGCCGGGGAGGCGGACTAGCGGCGGATACGCAGTATTTT.

The chain carries TRBV27 and TRBJ2-7; 7 bases line up with TRBD1. V was clipped by 3 bases and J by 4 bases; unmatched bases: 6. From germline, CDR1 is MNHEY and CDR2 SMNVEV (reference sequence). This CDR3 is 14 amino acids long. As DNA, the CDR3 is TGTGCCAGCAGTTTTAACAGGGGCGTGTACGAGCAGTACTTC. Protein: CASSFNRGVYEQYF.

This clone was seen a handful of times. J is TRBJ1-4 and V is TRBV7-6; D might be TRBD1 (6 bases). This CDR3 is 15 amino acids long. With 3 bases removed from V and 4 bases from J, the gap between germline ends came to 12 bases. The germline CDR1 and CDR2 sequences are SGHVS and FNYEAQ. The CDR3 spells CASSLGGGDNEKLFF. CDR3 bases: TGTGCCAGCAGCTTGGGAGGGGGGGATAATGAAAAACTGTTTTTT.

The rearrangement uses TRBV28 and TRBJ1-2, with 7 bases lining up with TRBD1. Trimming removed 2 bases from V and 2 bases from J; junction bases left unmatched: 2. The germline V gene has CDR1 MDHEN and CDR2 SYDVKM. The CDR3 is 14 residues long. CDR3 DNA sequence: TGTGCCAGCAGTTTAACAGGGGTAAACTATGGCTACACCTTC. This sequence encodes CASSLTGVNYGYTF.

The J gene is TRBJ2-3, the V gene TRBV7-2, with 8 bases lining up with TRBD1. The CDR3 is 16 residues long. V trimming: 2 bases; J trimming: 3 bases; junction bases outside the gene matches: 7. Germline CDR1 reads SGHTA; CDR2 reads FQGNSA. The CDR3 bases are TGTGCCAGCAGCTTAAACACCAGGGGGCGAACAGATACGCAGTATTTT. Translating it yields CASSLNTRGRTDTQYF.

This chain links TRBV28 with TRBJ2-7; D may be TRBD1 (6 bases). V lost 8 bases and J lost 3, with 20 bases in between. The CDR3 sequence is 15 residues long. Germline assignment: CDR1 MDHEN and CDR2 SYDVKM. The CDR3 DNA reads as TGTGCCAGCGGGGGCTCTGGACTTAGTATCTACGAGCAGTACTTC. Translating it yields CASGGSGLSIYEQYF.

The rearrangement joins TRBV28 to TRBJ1-5, with D possibly TRBD1 on 6 matching bases. The germline V gene encodes CDR1 MDHEN and CDR2 SYDVKM. Between the trimmed V and J ends, which lost 8 bases and 7 bases, there was a span of 18 bases. CDR3 length equals 14 residues. The CDR3 DNA reads TGTGCCAGCGGTGGTACAGGGTCCCGGCAGCCCCAGCATTTT. It codes for CASGGTGSRQPQHF.

This chain links TRBV5-1 with TRBJ1-1; D possibly corresponds to TRBD1 (5 bases). The CDR3 runs to 15 residues. Germline CDR1 SGHRS, CDR2 YFSETQ. Trimming left V 4 bases short and J 2 bases short, with 15 bases between. The CDR3 sequence: CASSPWTSTNTEAFF. CDR3 nucleotides: TGCGCCAGCAGCCCTTGGACATCGACTAACACTGAAGCTTTCTTT.